This T cell receptor (beta chain) was documented in a study of metastatic and nonmetastatic thyroid tumors. Looked up from germline, CDR1 is LNHDA and CDR2 is SQIVND (reference sequence). The CDR3 is 14 residues long, counting both termini. Details on this clone: This CDR3 is missing its conserved last phenylalanine or tryptophan, likely due to a read error. The limits of the CDR3 on the DNA are not certain, so only TCRdb's listed CDR3 is given.

Using MiXCR, TCRdb reanalyzed the PCR reads. The sample records about 27,000 clones, under 25% being singletons. Each patient came to thyroid surgery without any prior treatment (of any kind). The sequence came from a male donor with papillary thyroid cancer or a benign thyroid nodule (not recorded which). Some clones in this sample may be carry-over from other donors' samples. Sequenced sample: blood. V and J are TRBV19 and TRBJ2-7; the D segment call TRBD1 is taken from the table without a DNA check. The CDR3: CASSRDREPYEQYS.